This TCR beta chain is drawn from a study of CD8+ T cells in alopecia areata. Study-level information: The percentage of affected scalp area served as the score of severity for treated patients.

Overall study findings and caveats: Scalp and blood retained many expanded lesional clones during tofacitinib.

Reverse transcribed after extraction, RNA yielded cDNA as the sequencing template. Clones were read by immunoSEQ multiplex PCR, and TCRdb kept only the in-frame ones, dropping some. This table holds some 150,000 clones, 54% found once. Of note for this clone: Antigen specificity is unknown.

Treatment described: oral pan-JAK inhibitor, 5-10 mg twice daily. Investigators sorted PBMCs to obtain both CD4+ and CD8+ T cells. This CDR3 spans 13 amino acids. V lost 7 bases and J lost 1, with 14 bases in between. The germline V gene has CDR1 SQVTM and CDR2 ANQGSEA. The gene calls are TRBV29-1 and TRBJ2-7; the D is unclear. The sequencing used CD8+ T cells sorted from blood, collected at week 4, from a patient treated with tofacitinib. This clonotype originated in a human donor with alopecia areata. This chain's CDR3 is CSALALSSYEQYF. For the CDR3, the DNA is TGCAGCGCCTTGGCCCTGTCGTCCTACGAGCAGTACTTC.